The rows below give T cell receptor beta chains drawn from one sample of a study of T cell repertoires in aging, cancer and after chemotherapy. TCRdb processed the multiplex PCR reads anew with MiXCR; each CDR3 protein has one entry. Here the sample spans several thousand distinct CDR3 sequences, approximately 31% being singletons. Specimen: blood. The source is a human donor in good health. The donor label of this sample is uncertain. CDR3s leave out the opening cysteine and the closing phenylalanine or tryptophan. Fields, in order: V gene, J gene, CDR3 protein.

V gene: TRBV6-5; J gene: TRBJ2-1; CDR3 protein: ASSLKRGFYNEQF
V gene: TRBV6-5; J gene: TRBJ2-3; CDR3 protein: ASRKAGGNTDTQY
V gene: TRBV5-4; J gene: TRBJ1-2; CDR3 protein: ASSSDSGWNYGYT
V gene: TRBV19; J gene: TRBJ2-7; CDR3 protein: ASSAQTGGSYEQY
V gene: TRBV18; J gene: TRBJ1-1; CDR3 protein: ASSAQRGEAF
V gene: TRBV20-1; J gene: TRBJ2-1; CDR3 protein: SARSQVVSNEQF
V gene: TRBV6-5; J gene: TRBJ1-2; CDR3 protein: ASSWGNYGYT
V gene: TRBV6-5; J gene: TRBJ1-5; CDR3 protein: ASSPASNQPQH
V gene: TRBV27; J gene: TRBJ1-2; CDR3 protein: ASRRPGGIRGYT
V gene: TRBV29-1; J gene: TRBJ1-1; CDR3 protein: SVVSESEAF
V gene: TRBV5-6; J gene: TRBJ2-4; CDR3 protein: ASRGTGETKNIQY
V gene: TRBV6-1; J gene: TRBJ2-7; CDR3 protein: ASSPTYEQY
V gene: TRBV29-1; J gene: TRBJ2-7; CDR3 protein: SVGSGRYEQY
V gene: TRBV11-1; J gene: TRBJ2-5; CDR3 protein: ASSLYVQIETQY
V gene: TRBV30; J gene: TRBJ1-1; CDR3 protein: AGKRAATEAF
V gene: TRBV27; J gene: TRBJ2-7; CDR3 protein: ASSFLRTSGTSYEQY
V gene: TRBV12-3/TRBV12-4; J gene: TRBJ2-3; CDR3 protein: ASSLRSLSMFGTDTQY
V gene: TRBV29-1; J gene: TRBJ2-5; CDR3 protein: SVVVGPQETQY
V gene: TRBV6-1; J gene: TRBJ2-6; CDR3 protein: ASSEAPSNVLT
V gene: TRBV6-1; J gene: TRBJ2-5; CDR3 protein: ASSGPGRKQETQY
V gene: TRBV5-4; J gene: TRBJ2-1; CDR3 protein: ASSPGSYNEQF
V gene: TRBV12-3/TRBV12-4; J gene: TRBJ2-5; CDR3 protein: ASSTLTPQETQY
V gene: TRBV5-6; J gene: TRBJ2-5; CDR3 protein: ASSFGGYQETQY
V gene: TRBV15; J gene: TRBJ2-4; CDR3 protein: ATSRDYGGAGAKNIQY
V gene: TRBV5-4; J gene: TRBJ1-2; CDR3 protein: ASSLDRQAEGYT
V gene: TRBV19; J gene: TRBJ1-2; CDR3 protein: ASSMRQGGGYT
V gene: TRBV20-1; J gene: TRBJ1-1; CDR3 protein: SASLTEAF